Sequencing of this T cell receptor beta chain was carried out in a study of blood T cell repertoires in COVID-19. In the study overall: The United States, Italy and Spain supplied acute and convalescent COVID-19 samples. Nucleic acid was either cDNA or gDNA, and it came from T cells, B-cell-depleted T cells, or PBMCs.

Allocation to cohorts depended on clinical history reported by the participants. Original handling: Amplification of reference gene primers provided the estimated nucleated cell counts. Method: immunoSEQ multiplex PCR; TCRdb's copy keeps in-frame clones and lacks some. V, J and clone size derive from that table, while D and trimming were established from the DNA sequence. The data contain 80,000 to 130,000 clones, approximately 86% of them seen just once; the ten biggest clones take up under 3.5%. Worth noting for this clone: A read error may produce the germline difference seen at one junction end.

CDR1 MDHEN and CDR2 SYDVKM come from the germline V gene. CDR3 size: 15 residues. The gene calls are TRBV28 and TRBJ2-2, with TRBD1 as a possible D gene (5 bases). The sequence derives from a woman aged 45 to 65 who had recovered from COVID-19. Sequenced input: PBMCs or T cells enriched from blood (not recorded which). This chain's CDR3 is CASSLSAGNSGELFF. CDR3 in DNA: TGTGCCAGCAGTTTATCCGCAGGGAACTCCGGGGAGCTGTTTTTT. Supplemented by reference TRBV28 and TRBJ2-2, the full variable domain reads DVKVTQSSRYLVKRTGEKVFLECVQDMDHENMFWYRQDPGLGLRLIYFSYDVKMKEKGDIPEGYSVSREKKERFSLILESASTNQTSMYLCASSLSAGNSGELFFGEGSRLTVL.